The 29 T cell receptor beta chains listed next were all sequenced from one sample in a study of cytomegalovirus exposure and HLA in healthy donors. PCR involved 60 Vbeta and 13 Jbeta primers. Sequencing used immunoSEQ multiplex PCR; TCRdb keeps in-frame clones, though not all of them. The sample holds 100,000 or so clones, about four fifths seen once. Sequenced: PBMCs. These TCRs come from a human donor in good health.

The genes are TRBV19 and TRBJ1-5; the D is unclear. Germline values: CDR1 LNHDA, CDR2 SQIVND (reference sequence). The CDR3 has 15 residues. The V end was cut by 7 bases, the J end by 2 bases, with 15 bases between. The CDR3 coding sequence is TGTGCCAGTACCCCTGACGGAGGGCGCAATCAGCCCCAGCATTTT. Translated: CASTPDGGRNQPQHF.

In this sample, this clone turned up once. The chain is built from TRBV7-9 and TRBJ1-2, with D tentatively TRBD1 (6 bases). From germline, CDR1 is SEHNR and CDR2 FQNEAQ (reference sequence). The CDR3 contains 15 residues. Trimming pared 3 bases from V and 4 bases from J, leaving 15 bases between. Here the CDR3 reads CASSLGWRQAYGYTF. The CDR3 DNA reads TGTGCCAGCAGCTTGGGGTGGAGACAGGCCTATGGCTACACCTTC.

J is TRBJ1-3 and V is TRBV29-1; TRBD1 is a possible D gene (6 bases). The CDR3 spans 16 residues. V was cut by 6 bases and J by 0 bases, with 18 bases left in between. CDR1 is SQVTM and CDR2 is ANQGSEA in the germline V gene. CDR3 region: CSVKGGTVSSGNTIYF. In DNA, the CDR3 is TGCAGCGTGAAGGGGGGGACTGTAAGCTCTGGAAACACCATATATTTT.

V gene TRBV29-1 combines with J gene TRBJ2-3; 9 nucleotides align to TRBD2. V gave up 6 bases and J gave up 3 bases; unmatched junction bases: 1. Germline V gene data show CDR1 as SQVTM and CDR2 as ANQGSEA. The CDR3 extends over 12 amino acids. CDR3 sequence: CSVREGTDTQYF. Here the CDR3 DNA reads TGCAGCGTGCGGGAGGGGACAGATACGCAGTATTTT.

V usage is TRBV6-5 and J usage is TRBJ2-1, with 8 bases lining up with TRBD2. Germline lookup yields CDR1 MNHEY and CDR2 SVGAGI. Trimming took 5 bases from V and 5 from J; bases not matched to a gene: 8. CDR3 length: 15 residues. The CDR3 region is CASSPHGSGNNEQFF. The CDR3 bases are TGTGCCAGCAGTCCACATGGTAGCGGGAACAATGAGCAGTTCTTC.

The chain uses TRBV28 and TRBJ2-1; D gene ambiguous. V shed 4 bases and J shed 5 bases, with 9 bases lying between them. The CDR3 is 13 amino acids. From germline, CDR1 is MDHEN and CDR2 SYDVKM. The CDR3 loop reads CASSSVSDNEQFF. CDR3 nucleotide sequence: TGTGCCAGCAGTTCCGTAAGCGACAATGAGCAGTTCTTC.

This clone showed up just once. The CDR3 DNA follows: TGTGCCAGCTCCCCCTTCACTAGCGGCACAGATACGCAGTATTTT. Its protein is CASSPFTSGTDTQYF. The rearrangement links TRBV18 to TRBJ2-3, with TRBD2 identical over 7 bases. The ends lost 6 bases at V and 1 base at J; junction bases unmatched: 7. The CDR3 runs 15 residues. Looked up from germline, CDR1 is KGHSH and CDR2 is LQKENI.

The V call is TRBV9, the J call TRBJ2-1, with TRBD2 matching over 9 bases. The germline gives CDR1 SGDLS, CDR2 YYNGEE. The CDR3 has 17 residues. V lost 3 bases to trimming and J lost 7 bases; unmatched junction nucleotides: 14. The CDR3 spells CASSAPLAGGPINEQFF. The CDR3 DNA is TGTGCCAGCAGCGCCCCCCTGGCGGGAGGGCCGATTAATGAGCAGTTCTTC.

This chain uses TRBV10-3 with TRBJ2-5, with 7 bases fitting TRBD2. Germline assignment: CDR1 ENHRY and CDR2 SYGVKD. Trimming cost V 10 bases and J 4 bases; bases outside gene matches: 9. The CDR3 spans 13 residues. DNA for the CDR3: TGTGCCACCTCGGGGGAGGGAAGAGAGACCCAGTACTTC. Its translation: CATSGEGRETQYF.

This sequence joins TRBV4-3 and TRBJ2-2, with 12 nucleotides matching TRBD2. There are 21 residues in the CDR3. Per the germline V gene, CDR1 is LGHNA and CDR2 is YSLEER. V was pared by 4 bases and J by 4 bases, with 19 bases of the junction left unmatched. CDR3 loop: CASSLQRVSSGRATGTGELFF. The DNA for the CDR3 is TGCGCCAGCAGCCTCCAGCGGGTCTCTAGCGGGAGGGCCACGGGCACCGGGGAGCTGTTTTTT.

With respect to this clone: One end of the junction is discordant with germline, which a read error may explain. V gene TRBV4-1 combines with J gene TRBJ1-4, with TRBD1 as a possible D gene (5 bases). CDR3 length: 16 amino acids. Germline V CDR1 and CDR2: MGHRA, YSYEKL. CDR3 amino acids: CASSQGAGRDNEKLFF. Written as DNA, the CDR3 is TGCGCCAGCAGTCAAGGGGCGGGGAGGGATAATGAAAAACTGTTTTTT.

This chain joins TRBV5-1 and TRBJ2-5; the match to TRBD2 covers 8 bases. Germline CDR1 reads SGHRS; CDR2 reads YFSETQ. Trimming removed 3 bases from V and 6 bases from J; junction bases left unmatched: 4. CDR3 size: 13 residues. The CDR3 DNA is TGCGCCAGCAGCTCCGGTAGCGGGAAGACCCAGTACTTC. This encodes CASSSGSGKTQYF.

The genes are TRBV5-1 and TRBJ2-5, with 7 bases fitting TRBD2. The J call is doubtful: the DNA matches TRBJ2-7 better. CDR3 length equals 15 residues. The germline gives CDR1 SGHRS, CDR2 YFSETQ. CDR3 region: CASSRRAGVYYEQYF. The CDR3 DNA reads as TGCGCCAGCAGCCGCCGGGCGGGGGTATACTACGAGCAGTACTTC.

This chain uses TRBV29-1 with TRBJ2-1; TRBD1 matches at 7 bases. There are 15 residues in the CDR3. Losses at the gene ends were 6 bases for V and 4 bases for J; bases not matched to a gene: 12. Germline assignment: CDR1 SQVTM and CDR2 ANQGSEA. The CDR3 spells CSVHARDSLYNEQFF. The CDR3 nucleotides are TGCAGCGTCCACGCCCGGGACAGCCTTTACAATGAGCAGTTCTTC.

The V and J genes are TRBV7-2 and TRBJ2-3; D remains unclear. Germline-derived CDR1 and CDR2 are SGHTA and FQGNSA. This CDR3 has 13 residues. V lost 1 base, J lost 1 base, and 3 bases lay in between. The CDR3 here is CASSLVGTDTQYF. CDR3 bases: TGTGCCAGCAGCTTAGTCGGCACAGATACGCAGTATTTT.

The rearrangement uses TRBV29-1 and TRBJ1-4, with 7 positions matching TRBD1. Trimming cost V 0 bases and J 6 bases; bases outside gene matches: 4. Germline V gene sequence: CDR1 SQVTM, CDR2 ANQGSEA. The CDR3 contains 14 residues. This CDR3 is CSVEERGLYEKLFF. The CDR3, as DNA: TGCAGCGTTGAAGAGAGGGGGCTCTATGAAAAACTGTTTTTT.

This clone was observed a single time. Here the CDR3 reads CASDNRGRSGNTIYF. The CDR3 nucleotides read TGTGCCAGTGATAACAGGGGCCGCTCTGGAAACACCATATATTTT. The genes are TRBV19 and TRBJ1-3; TRBD1 agrees at 7 bases. The V gene end was trimmed by 8 bases and the J gene end by 0 bases; junction bases not matched to a gene: 7. The CDR3 contains 15 residues. Per the germline V gene, CDR1 is LNHDA and CDR2 is SQIVND (reference sequence).

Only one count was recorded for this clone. Here the CDR3 DNA reads TGTGCCAGCAGCTTACAGGCAGGGATTAGTGGTCAGCCCCAGCATTTT. Translating gives CASSLQAGISGQPQHF. This chain uses TRBV7-2 with TRBJ1-5, with D possibly matching TRBD1 (5 bases). Germline V gene lookup returns CDR1 SGHTA and CDR2 FQGNSA. The V end lost 2 bases, the J end lost 6 bases, and 17 bases lay between the germline ends. This CDR3 spans 16 amino acids.

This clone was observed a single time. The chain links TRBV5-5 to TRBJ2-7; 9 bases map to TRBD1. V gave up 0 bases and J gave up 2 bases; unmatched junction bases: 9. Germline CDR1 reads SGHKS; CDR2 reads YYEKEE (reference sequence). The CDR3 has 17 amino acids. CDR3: CASSLGTTGTGTYEQYF. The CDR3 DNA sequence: TGTGCCAGCAGCTTGGGAACGACCGGGACAGGGACCTACGAGCAGTACTTC. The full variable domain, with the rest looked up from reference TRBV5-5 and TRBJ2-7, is DAGVTQSPTHLIKTRGQQVTLRCSPISGHKSVSWYQQVLGQGPQFIFQYYEKEERGRGNFPDRFSARQFPNYSSELNVNALLLGDSALYLCASSLGTTGTGTYEQYFGPGTRLTVT.

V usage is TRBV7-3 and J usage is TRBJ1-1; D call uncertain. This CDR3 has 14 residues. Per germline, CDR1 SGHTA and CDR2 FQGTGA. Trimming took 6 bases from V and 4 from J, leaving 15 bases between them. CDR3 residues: CASSSGRGSTEAFF. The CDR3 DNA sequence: TGTGCCAGCAGTTCTGGTCGGGGATCCACTGAAGCTTTCTTT.

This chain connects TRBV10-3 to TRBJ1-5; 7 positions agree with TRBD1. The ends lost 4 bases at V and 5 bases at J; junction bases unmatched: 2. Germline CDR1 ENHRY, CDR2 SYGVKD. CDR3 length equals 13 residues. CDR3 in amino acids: CAISGTGDQPQHF. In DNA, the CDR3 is TGTGCCATCAGTGGAACAGGGGATCAGCCCCAGCATTTT.

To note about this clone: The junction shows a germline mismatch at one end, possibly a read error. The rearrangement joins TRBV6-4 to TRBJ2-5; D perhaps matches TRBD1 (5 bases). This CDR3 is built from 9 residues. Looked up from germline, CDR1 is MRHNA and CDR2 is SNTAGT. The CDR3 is CAILRVRDF. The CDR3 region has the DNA TGTGCCATCTTACGGGTCAGGGACTTC.

The CDR3 here is CSVVLAGGNEQFF. In nucleotides, the CDR3 is TGCAGCGTTGTTTTAGCGGGTGGGAATGAGCAGTTCTTC. The V and J genes are TRBV29-1 and TRBJ2-1; 7 positions match TRBD2. Trimming at V came to 4 bases and at J to 7 bases, leaving 7 bases not matched to a gene. Germline V gives CDR1 SQVTM, CDR2 ANQGSEA. This CDR3 comprises 13 residues.

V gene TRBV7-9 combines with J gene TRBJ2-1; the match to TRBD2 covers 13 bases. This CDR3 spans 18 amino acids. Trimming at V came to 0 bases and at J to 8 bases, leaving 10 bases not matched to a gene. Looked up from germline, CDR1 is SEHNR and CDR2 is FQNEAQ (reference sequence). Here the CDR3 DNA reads TGTGCCAGCAGCTTAGCCCGACTAGCGGGAGGCTCGGGAGATGAGCAGTTCTTC. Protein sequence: CASSLARLAGGSGDEQFF.

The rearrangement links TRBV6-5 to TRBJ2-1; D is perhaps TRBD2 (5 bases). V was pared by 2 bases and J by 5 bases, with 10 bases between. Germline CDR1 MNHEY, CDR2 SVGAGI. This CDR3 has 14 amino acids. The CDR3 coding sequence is TGTGCCAGCAGTTACAAAGCGGTGAACAATGAGCAGTTCTTC. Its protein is CASSYKAVNNEQFF.

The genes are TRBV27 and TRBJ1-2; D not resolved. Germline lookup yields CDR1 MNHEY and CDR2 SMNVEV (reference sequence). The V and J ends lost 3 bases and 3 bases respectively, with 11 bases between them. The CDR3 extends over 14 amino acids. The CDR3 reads CASSFVRSHYGYTF. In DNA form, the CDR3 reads TGTGCCAGCAGTTTCGTCAGGTCACACTATGGCTACACCTTC.

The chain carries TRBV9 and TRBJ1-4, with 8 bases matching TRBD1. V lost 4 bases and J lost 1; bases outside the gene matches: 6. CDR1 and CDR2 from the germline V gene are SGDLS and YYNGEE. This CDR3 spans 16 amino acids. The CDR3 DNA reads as TGTGCCAGCAGCCCAACAGGGGGGGGAACTAATGAAAAACTGTTTTTT. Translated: CASSPTGGGTNEKLFF.

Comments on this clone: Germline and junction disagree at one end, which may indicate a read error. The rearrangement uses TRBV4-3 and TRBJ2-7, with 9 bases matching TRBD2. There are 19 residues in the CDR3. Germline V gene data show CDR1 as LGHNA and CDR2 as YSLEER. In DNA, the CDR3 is TGCGCCAGCAGTCAAGTGTATGGCGCCGGGACTAGCAATAAAGAAGAGCAGTACTTC. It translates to CASSQVYGAGTSNKEEQYF.

CDR3 DNA: TGTGCCAGCAGCGTAGCGGGGGGGTCCTCCTACAATGAGCAGTTCTTC. Its protein product is CASSVAGGSSYNEQFF. The chain recombines TRBV9 with TRBJ2-1; 8 bases fit TRBD2. The CDR3 is 16 amino acids. V lost 0 bases, J lost 0 bases, and 2 bases stayed unmatched. Germline values: CDR1 SGDLS, CDR2 YYNGEE.